A selection of T cell receptor beta chains follows, all from one sample in a study of a mutant IDH1 vaccine in newly diagnosed glioma. Sequenced by immunoSEQ multiplex PCR; TCRdb stores in-frame clones only, minus some. The profile covers about 59,000 clones, with about 91% appearing a single time and 2.6% taken by the ten largest. Source: PBMCs, taken from a glioma patient treated with radiotherapy, temozolomide or both. These receptors were taken from a middle-aged man with glioma. CDR3s include the opening cysteine and the closing phenylalanine or tryptophan. D genes are given only for firm matches.

d_call v_call cdr3_length cdr3_aa
NA TRBV12-2 15 CASRLEGTGTYEQYF
TRBD1 TRBV7-9 15 CASSLLDRVNYGYTF
NA TRBV13 11 CASSLEETQYF
TRBD1 TRBV7-2 16 CASNLAWDSVNQPQHF
NA TRBV4-1 15 CASSQAPLRGNEQFF
NA TRBV19 13 CASGGAPNYGYTF
NA TRBV5-1 16 CASSPKGVSGANVLTF
TRBD1 TRBV9 14 CASSVAGGDTEAFF
NA TRBV11-3 15 CASSLTRARYNEQFF
NA TRBV6-5 15 CASSYSYRGGYEQYF
NA TRBV7-9 14 CASSPGRFTGELFF
NA TRBV19 13 CASSIGQFGEQYF
NA TRBV21-1 16 CASSKEKGRVNYGYTF
NA TRBV9 14 CASSPLTAVNGYTF
TRBD1 TRBV5-1 14 CASSWSTGGYEQYF
TRBD1 TRBV4-3 16 CASSQDVDRGYYGYTF
TRBD2 TRBV29-1 19 CSVKMGETWTSGGDYEQYF
TRBD2 TRBV19 15 CASSAAGVWYNEQFF
TRBD2 TRBV6-1 14 CASSEAREPDTQYF
NA TRBV4-1 13 CASSHTGNTEAFF
NA TRBV27 17 CASSFRGGQRGTGELFF
NA TRBV5-1 15 CASSFEGTVNTEAFF
NA TRBV5-4 13 CASSRVVGYEQYF
NA TRBV29-1 12 CSVPRGPGELFF
TRBD1 TRBV5-4 14 CASSSRGRRTEAFF
TRBD2 TRBV28 16 CASTLTSGGHYNEQFF
TRBD2 TRBV7-9 11 CASTGGSEQYF
TRBD1 TRBV18 16 CASSPPWTGKTYGYTF
TRBD1 TRBV7-9 14 CASSQQGDNYGYTF
TRBD2 TRBV19 16 CATAGRASGYYNEQFF
NA TRBV10-3 17 CAISEIGRSRGALEAFF
TRBD1 TRBV29-1 13 CSVSDRGSQPQHF
NA TRBV10-3 14 CAITKTGNTGELFF
TRBD1 TRBV6-4 14 CASTEDRVGQPQHF
NA TRBV7-9 13 CASSLVRTDTQYF
NA TRBV30 12 CAVRFGNTEAFF
NA TRBV7-2 15 CASSLGDTSNQPQHF
TRBD1 TRBV6-1 14 CATTGEPGANVLTF
TRBD2 TRBV19 16 CASSTRLAGSPGELFF